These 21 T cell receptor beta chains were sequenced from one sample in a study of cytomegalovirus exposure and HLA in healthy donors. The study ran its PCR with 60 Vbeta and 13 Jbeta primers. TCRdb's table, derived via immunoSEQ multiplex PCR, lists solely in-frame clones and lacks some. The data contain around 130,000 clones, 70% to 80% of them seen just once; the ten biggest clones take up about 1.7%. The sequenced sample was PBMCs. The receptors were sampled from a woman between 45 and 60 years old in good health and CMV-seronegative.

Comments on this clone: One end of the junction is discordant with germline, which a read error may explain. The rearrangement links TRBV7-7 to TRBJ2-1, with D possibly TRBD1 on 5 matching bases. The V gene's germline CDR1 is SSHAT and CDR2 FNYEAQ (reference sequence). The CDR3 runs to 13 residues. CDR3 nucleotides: TGTGCTAGCAGCTTAATCCAGGGCAATGAGCAGTTCTTC. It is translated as CASSLIQGNEQFF. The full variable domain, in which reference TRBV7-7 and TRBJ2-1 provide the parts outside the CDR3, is GAGVSQSPRYKVTKRGQDVTLRCDPISSHATLYWYQQALGQGPEFLTYFNYEAQPDKSGLPSDRFSAERPEGSISTLTIQRTEQRDSAMYRCASSLIQGNEQFFGPGTRLTVL.

CDR3 in amino acids: CASSPLSSGIQETQYF. The CDR3 DNA is TGTGCCAGCTCACCTCTAAGTAGCGGGATCCAAGAGACCCAGTACTTC. This chain joins TRBV18 and TRBJ2-5; 8 bases are shared with TRBD2. The CDR3 runs 16 residues. Germline CDR1 KGHSH, CDR2 LQKENI. The V and J ends lost 3 bases and 1 base, in that order; junction bases with no gene match: 7.

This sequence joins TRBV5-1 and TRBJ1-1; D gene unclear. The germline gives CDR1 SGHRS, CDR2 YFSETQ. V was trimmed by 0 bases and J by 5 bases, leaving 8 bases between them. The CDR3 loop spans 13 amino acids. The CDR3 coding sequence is TGCGCCAGCAGCTTGGGAACAGCAACTGAAGCTTTCTTT. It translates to CASSLGTATEAFF.

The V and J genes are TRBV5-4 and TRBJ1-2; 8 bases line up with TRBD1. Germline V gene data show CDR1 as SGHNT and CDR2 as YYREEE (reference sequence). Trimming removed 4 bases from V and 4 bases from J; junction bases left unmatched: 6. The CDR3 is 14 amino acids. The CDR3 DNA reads TGTGCCAGCAGCCCCCAGGGGGCGAGCTATGGCTACACCTTC. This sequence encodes CASSPQGASYGYTF.

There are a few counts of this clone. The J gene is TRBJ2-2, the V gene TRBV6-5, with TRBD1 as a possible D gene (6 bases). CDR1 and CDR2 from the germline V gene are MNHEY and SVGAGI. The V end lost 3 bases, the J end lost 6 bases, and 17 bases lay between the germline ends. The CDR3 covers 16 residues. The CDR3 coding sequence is TGTGCCAGCAGTTATATACCGTCAGGGGCTGCCGGGGAGCTGTTTTTT. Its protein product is CASSYIPSGAAGELFF.

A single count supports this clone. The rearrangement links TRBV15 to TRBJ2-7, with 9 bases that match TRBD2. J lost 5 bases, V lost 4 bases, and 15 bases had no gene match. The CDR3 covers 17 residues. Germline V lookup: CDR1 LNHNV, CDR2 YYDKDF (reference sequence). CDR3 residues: CATSTLHGGRVAHEQYF. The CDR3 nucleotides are TGTGCCACCAGCACCCTCCACGGCGGGAGGGTTGCCCACGAGCAGTACTTC. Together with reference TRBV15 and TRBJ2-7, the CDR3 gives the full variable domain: DAMVIQNPRYQVTQFGKPVTLSCSQTLNHNVMYWYQQKSSQAPKLLFHYYDKDFNNEADTPDNFQSRRPNTSFCFLDIRSPGLGDTAMYLCATSTLHGGRVAHEQYFGPGTRLTVT.

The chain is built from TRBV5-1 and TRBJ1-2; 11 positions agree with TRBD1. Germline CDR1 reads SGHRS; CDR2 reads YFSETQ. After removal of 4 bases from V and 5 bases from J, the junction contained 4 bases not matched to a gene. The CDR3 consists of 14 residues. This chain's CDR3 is CASSPGQGGYGYTF. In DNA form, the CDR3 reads TGCGCCAGCAGCCCGGGACAGGGGGGATATGGCTACACCTTC.

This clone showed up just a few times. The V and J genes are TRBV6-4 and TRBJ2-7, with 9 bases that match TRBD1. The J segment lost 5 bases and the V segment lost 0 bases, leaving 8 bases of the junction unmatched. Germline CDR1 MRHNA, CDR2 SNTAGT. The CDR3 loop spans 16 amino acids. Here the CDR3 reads CASSDSVLQGADEQYV. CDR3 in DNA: TGTGCCAGCAGTGACTCCGTTTTACAGGGGGCGGACGAGCAGTACGTC.

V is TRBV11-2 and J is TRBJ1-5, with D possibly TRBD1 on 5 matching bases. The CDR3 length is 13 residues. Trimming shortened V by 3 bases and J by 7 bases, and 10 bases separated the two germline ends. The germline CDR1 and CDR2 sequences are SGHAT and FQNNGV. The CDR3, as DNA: TGTGCCAGCAGCTTCGCCAAGGGGCAGCCCCAGCATTTT. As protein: CASSFAKGQPQHF.

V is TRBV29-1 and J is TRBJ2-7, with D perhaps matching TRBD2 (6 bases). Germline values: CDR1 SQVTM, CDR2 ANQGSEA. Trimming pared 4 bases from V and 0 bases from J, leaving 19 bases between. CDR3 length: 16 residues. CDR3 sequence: CSVVAATTESSYEQYV. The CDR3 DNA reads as TGCAGCGTTGTAGCGGCGACGACCGAAAGCTCCTACGAGCAGTACGTC.

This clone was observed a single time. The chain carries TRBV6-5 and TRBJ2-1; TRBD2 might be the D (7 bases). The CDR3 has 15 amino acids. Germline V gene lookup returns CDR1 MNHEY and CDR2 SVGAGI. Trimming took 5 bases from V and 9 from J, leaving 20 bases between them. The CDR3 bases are TGTGCCAGCAGTCTTGTGGGGGGGCGTCCGGGTGAGCAGTTCTTC. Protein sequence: CASSLVGGRPGEQFF.

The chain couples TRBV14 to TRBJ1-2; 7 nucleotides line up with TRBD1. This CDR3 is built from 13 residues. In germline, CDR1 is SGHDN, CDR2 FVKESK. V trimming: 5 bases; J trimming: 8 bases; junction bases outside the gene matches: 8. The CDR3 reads CASSDRARMGYTF. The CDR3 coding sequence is TGTGCCAGCAGCGACAGGGCGAGGATGGGCTACACCTTC.

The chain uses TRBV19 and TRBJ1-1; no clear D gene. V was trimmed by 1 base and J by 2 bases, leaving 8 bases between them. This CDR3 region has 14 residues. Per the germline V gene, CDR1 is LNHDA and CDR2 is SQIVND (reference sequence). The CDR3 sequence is CASSIVEINTEAFF. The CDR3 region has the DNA TGTGCCAGTAGTATAGTTGAGATCAACACTGAAGCTTTCTTT.

The CDR3: CASSLNPGVTDTQYF. The DNA of the CDR3 is TGTGCCAGCAGCTTAAACCCAGGGGTCACAGATACGCAGTATTTT. The chain recombines TRBV7-3 with TRBJ2-3, with a weak D call TRBD1 (6 bases). CDR1 and CDR2 from the germline V gene are SGHTA and FQGTGA. Trimming took off 1 base at V and 2 bases at J, with 10 bases between the two ends. The CDR3 consists of 15 residues.

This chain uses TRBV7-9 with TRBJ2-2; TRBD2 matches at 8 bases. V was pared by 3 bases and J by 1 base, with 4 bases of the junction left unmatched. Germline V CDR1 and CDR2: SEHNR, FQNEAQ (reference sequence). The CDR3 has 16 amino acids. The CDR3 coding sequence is TGTGCCAGCAGCTTGTATGCGGGAGGGAACACCGGGGAGCTGTTTTTT. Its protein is CASSLYAGGNTGELFF.

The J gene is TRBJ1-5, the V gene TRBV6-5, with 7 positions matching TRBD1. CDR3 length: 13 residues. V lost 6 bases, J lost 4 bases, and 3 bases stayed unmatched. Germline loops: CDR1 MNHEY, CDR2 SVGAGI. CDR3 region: CASRQTGNQPQHF. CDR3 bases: TGTGCCAGCAGACAGACAGGGAATCAGCCCCAGCATTTT.

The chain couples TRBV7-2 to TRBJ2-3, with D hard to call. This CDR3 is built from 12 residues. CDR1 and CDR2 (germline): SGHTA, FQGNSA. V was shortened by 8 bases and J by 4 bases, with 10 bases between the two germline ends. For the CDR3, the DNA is TGTGCCAGCGCGAACGTCCCAGATACGCAGTATTTT. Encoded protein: CASANVPDTQYF.

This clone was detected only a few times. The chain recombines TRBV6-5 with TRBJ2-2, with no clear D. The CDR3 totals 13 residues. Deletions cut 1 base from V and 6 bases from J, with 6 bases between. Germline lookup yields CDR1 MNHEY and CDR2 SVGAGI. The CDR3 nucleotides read TGTGCCAGCAGTTACTTGGGCTCCGGGGAGCTGTTTTTT. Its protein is CASSYLGSGELFF.

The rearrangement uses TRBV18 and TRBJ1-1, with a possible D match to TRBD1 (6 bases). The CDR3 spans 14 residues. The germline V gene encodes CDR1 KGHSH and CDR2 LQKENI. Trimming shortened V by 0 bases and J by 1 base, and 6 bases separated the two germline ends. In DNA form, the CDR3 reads TGTGCCAGCTCACCACCGGACAGGAACACTGAAGCTTTCTTT. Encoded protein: CASSPPDRNTEAFF.

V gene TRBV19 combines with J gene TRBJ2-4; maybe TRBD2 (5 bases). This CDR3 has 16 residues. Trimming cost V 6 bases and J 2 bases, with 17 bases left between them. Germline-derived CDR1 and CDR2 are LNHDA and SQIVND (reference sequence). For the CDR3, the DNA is TGTGCCAGTAGCCCCAACGGGGTTGGATCCAAAAACATTCAGTACTTC. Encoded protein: CASSPNGVGSKNIQYF.

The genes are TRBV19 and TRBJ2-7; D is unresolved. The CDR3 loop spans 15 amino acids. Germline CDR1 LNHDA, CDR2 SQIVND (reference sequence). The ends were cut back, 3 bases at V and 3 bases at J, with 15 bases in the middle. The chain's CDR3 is CASSIKIRGGYEQYF. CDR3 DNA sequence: TGTGCCAGTAGTATTAAGATCCGAGGTGGCTACGAGCAGTACTTC.